A single sample is the source of the 23 T cell receptor beta chains below, sequenced in a study of T cells in localized non-small cell lung cancer. Here immunoSEQ multiplex PCR was the method, and the copy in TCRdb shows in-frame clones only, minus some. The sample yields around 50,000 clones, over 75% seen once. The source was peripheral blood, collected before any cancer treatment. The receptors originated from a female donor over 55 with stage II squamous cell lung carcinoma.

The chain combines TRBV4-1 with TRBJ2-4, with D possibly being TRBD1 (5 bases). The CDR3 runs to 15 residues. V shed 0 bases and J shed 5 bases, with 11 bases lying between them. The germline gives CDR1 MGHRA, CDR2 YSYEKL. CDR3 nucleotide sequence: TGCGCCAGCAGCCAAGATCCGGACACCCAAAACATTCAGTACTTC. Encoded protein: CASSQDPDTQNIQYF.

Concerning this clone: A junction boundary mismatches the germline segment, possibly from a read error. The chain uses TRBV5-6 and TRBJ2-7, with D possibly being TRBD2 (6 bases). Germline V gene lookup returns CDR1 SGHDT and CDR2 YYEEEE. The CDR3 is 12 amino acids. The CDR3 spells CASSLAGPGDSF. The CDR3 nucleotides are TGTGCCAGCAGCTTGGCGGGGCCGGGGGATTCCTTC.

The V call is TRBV14, the J call TRBJ1-4, with unresolved D. The CDR3 length is 15 residues. V lost 0 bases, J lost 7 bases, and 12 bases lay in between. Germline V CDR1 and CDR2: SGHDN, FVKESK. CDR3 DNA sequence: TGTGCCAGCAGCCAAGAAGGGCCAAGAGGTGAAAAACTGTTTTTT. Translation gives CASSQEGPRGEKLFF.

CDR3 in DNA: TGTGCCAGCAGCTTAGTGGCAGGGGGCTACGAGCAGTACTTC. Protein sequence: CASSLVAGGYEQYF. The J gene is TRBJ2-7, the V gene TRBV7-9; TRBD1 matches 7 bases. V shed 1 base, J shed 3 bases, and the junction held 3 bases outside the gene matches. Germline V lookup: CDR1 SEHNR, CDR2 FQNEAQ (reference sequence). The CDR3 contains 14 residues.

The V gene is TRBV7-9, the J gene TRBJ1-1, with D uncertain. Germline assignment: CDR1 SEHNR and CDR2 FQNEAQ (reference sequence). V lost 5 bases to trimming and J lost 5 bases, with 9 bases between them. The CDR3 spans 12 residues. The CDR3 protein is CASSPRETEAFF. The CDR3 DNA follows: TGTGCCAGCAGCCCCCGGGAAACTGAAGCTTTCTTT.

The genes are TRBV30 and TRBJ2-1; possible D gene TRBD1, 5 bases. The germline gives CDR1 GTSNPN, CDR2 SVGIG (reference sequence). The CDR3 is 13 residues long. Trimming pared 5 bases from V and 7 bases from J, leaving 15 bases between. CDR3 bases: TGTGCCTGGGAGCCGTGGGCAGGGAATGAGCAGTTCTTC. Encoded protein: CAWEPWAGNEQFF. The entire variable domain, with the rest obtained from reference TRBV30 and TRBJ2-1, is as follows: SQTIHQWPATLVQPVGSPLSLECTVEGTSNPNLYWYRQAAGRGLQLLFYSVGIGQISSEVPQNLSASRPQDRQFILSSKKLLLSDSGFYLCAWEPWAGNEQFFGPGTRLTVL.

J is TRBJ1-2 and V is TRBV19; no firm D call. Germline values: CDR1 LNHDA, CDR2 SQIVND (reference sequence). This CDR3 is built from 13 residues. V was shortened by 6 bases and J by 8 bases, with 16 bases between the two germline ends. The CDR3 region has the DNA TGTGCCAGTAGCTCCCACCCAACTGACGGCTACACCTTC. It is translated as CASSSHPTDGYTF.

V usage is TRBV27 and J usage is TRBJ2-2; no clear D gene. Germline V lookup: CDR1 MNHEY, CDR2 SMNVEV (reference sequence). The CDR3 is 12 residues long. Trimming stripped 6 bases from V and 4 bases from J, with 6 bases between. In nucleotides, the CDR3 is TGTGCCAGCAGCCTAACCACCGGGGAGCTGTTTTTT. Translating gives CASSLTTGELFF.

The CDR3 region has the DNA TGCAGTGCAGGGACAGAGACCCAGTACTTC. This codes for CSAGTETQYF. The gene calls are TRBV20-1 and TRBJ2-5; perhaps D is TRBD1 or TRBD2 (5 bases each). The CDR3 is 10 residues long. Trimming cost V 6 bases and J 4 bases, with 6 bases left between them. Germline CDR1 DFQATT, CDR2 SNEGSKA (reference sequence).

This clone was counted once. The chain employs TRBV9 and TRBJ2-7; the D is unclear. This CDR3 contains 15 residues. Trimming took 4 bases from V and 1 from J, leaving 15 bases between them. CDR1 and CDR2 from the germline V gene are SGDLS and YYNGEE. The CDR3 sequence: CASSPPPGLSYEQYF. In DNA, the CDR3 is TGTGCCAGCAGCCCGCCTCCGGGTCTATCCTACGAGCAGTACTTC. The complete variable domain, with remaining parts taken from reference TRBV9 and TRBJ2-7, reads DSGVTQTPKHLITATGQRVTLRCSPRSGDLSVYWYQQSLDQGLQFLIQYYNGEERAKGNILERFSAQQFPDLHSELNLSSLELGDSALYFCASSPPPGLSYEQYFGPGTRLTVT.

This sequence joins TRBV29-1 and TRBJ2-7; 11 nucleotides align to TRBD2. Per the germline V gene, CDR1 is SQVTM and CDR2 is ANQGSEA. The CDR3 has 15 amino acids. J was trimmed by 2 bases and V by 5 bases; bases with no gene match: 8. This CDR3 reads CSVKSGTSGTYEQYF. DNA of the CDR3: TGCAGCGTTAAATCCGGGACTAGCGGTACCTACGAGCAGTACTTC.

The V call is TRBV27, the J call TRBJ2-2, with D perhaps matching TRBD2 (6 bases). Between the trimmed V and J ends, which lost 5 bases and 4 bases, there was a span of 14 bases. The CDR3 totals 15 residues. CDR1 and CDR2 (germline): MNHEY, SMNVEV (reference sequence). The CDR3: CASSRQRTTTGELFF. In nucleotides, the CDR3 is TGTGCCAGCAGTCGGCAGAGGACTACCACCGGGGAGCTGTTTTTT.

This clone has a handful of counts. This chain connects TRBV11-2 to TRBJ1-6; D is unresolved. This CDR3 spans 15 amino acids. From germline, CDR1 is SGHAT and CDR2 FQNNGV. Trimming took off 1 base at V and 5 bases at J, with 9 bases between the two ends. The CDR3 loop is CASSLAKGNNSPLHF. CDR3 nucleotides: TGTGCCAGCAGCTTAGCTAAGGGAAATAATTCACCCCTCCACTTT.

The chain couples TRBV6-5 to TRBJ1-1, with D hard to call. V was trimmed by 2 bases and J by 6 bases, leaving 10 bases between them. The CDR3 runs 13 residues. In germline, CDR1 is MNHEY, CDR2 SVGAGI. CDR3 residues: CASSYRVFAEAFF. The DNA of the CDR3 is TGTGCCAGCAGTTACAGGGTGTTCGCTGAAGCTTTCTTT.

This chain links TRBV5-1 with TRBJ1-4; 7 bases line up with TRBD1. V lost 3 bases and J lost 15; bases outside the gene matches: 17. This CDR3 region has 15 residues. Looked up from germline, CDR1 is SGHRS and CDR2 is YFSETQ. CDR3 protein: CASSWAGQYNEEMFF. In DNA form, the CDR3 reads TGCGCCAGCAGCTGGGCGGGACAGTATAATGAAGAGATGTTTTTT.

The V call is TRBV15, the J call TRBJ1-5, with 8 bases matching TRBD1. CDR3 length: 14 residues. Germline CDR1 reads LNHNV; CDR2 reads YYDKDF (reference sequence). Trimming cost V 4 bases and J 6 bases; bases outside gene matches: 5. The CDR3 region is CATSIRQGFQPQHF. The CDR3 region has the DNA TGTGCCACCAGCATTCGACAGGGGTTTCAGCCCCAGCATTTT.

The chain uses TRBV11-3 and TRBJ1-2; D may be TRBD1 (6 bases). This CDR3 spans 16 amino acids. CDR1 is SGHNT and CDR2 is YENEEA in the germline V gene. V was clipped by 3 bases and J by 6 bases, with 20 bases between them. The CDR3 nucleotides are TGTGCCAGCAGCTTCGGGGAACCGGAAGGGGGGAATGGCTACACCTTC. Protein: CASSFGEPEGGNGYTF.

The chain carries TRBV5-5 and TRBJ1-1; D remains ambiguous. Trimming removed 0 bases at V and 2 bases at J, with 5 bases between. This CDR3 spans 13 amino acids. Germline V gives CDR1 SGHKS, CDR2 YYEKEE (reference sequence). The CDR3 bases are TGTGCCAGCAGCTTGGGGAGAAACACTGAAGCTTTCTTT. Translated, it gives CASSLGRNTEAFF.

The rearrangement links TRBV18 to TRBJ1-1; the match to TRBD1 covers 8 bases. The junction had 13 bases not matched to a gene; V was cut back by 0 bases and J by 7 bases. CDR1 KGHSH and CDR2 LQKENI come from the germline V gene. The CDR3 is 17 amino acids. CDR3 bases: TGTGCCAGCTCACCACCGATGGGGCAGGGGGCAAGGGTTGAAGCTTTCTTT. Residues: CASSPPMGQGARVEAFF.

The table lists this clone with many counts. This rearrangement joins TRBV6-4 to TRBJ1-1, with TRBD1 matching over 7 bases. V shed 8 bases, J shed 4 bases, and the junction held 10 bases outside the gene matches. The germline V gene has CDR1 MRHNA and CDR2 SNTAGT. This CDR3 is built from 14 residues. The CDR3 DNA sequence: TGTGCCAGCGATGTTAAAAGGGGGCTCACTGAAGCTTTCTTT. It specifies CASDVKRGLTEAFF.

V and J are TRBV6-6 and TRBJ1-1; TRBD1 is a possible D gene (5 bases). This CDR3 contains 15 residues. Germline-derived CDR1 and CDR2 are MNHNY and SVGAGI (reference sequence). V lost 1 base and J 0 bases, leaving 9 bases between the germline ends. CDR3 bases: TGTGCCAGCAGTTACTTGGGGCGGATGAACACTGAAGCTTTCTTT. Its translation: CASSYLGRMNTEAFF.

The chain recombines TRBV6-5 with TRBJ1-4; tentative D call: TRBD1 (6 bases). V gave up 2 bases and J gave up 1 base, with 11 bases separating them. From germline, CDR1 is MNHEY and CDR2 SVGAGI. This CDR3 has 16 amino acids. The DNA for the CDR3 is TGTGCCAGCAGTTACGCCAGGGGTGTAACTAATGAAAAACTGTTTTTT. As protein: CASSYARGVTNEKLFF.

The chain uses TRBV7-9 and TRBJ1-5, with no clear D. Germline CDR1 reads SEHNR; CDR2 reads FQNEAQ (reference sequence). V lost 3 bases to trimming and J lost 0 bases, with 6 bases between them. The CDR3 sequence is 14 residues long. Here the CDR3 DNA reads TGTGCCAGCAGCTTCGGCAATAGCAATCAGCCCCAGCATTTT. This sequence encodes CASSFGNSNQPQHF.